This T cell receptor (beta chain) emerged from a study of spatial heterogeneity in lung cancer. Overall study findings and caveats: Ubiquitous expanded tumor TCRs showed up in blood more at resection than follow-up.

This clonotype was detected only a few times. Its antigen remains unknown. In germline, CDR1 is MDHEN, CDR2 SYDVKM. The CDR3 runs to 16 residues. Deletions cut 2 bases from V and 1 base from J, with 9 bases between. Every individual TCR cDNA molecule carried its own unique molecular identifier, which allowed correction of PCR and sequencing errors. TCRdb re-derived calls from the 5' RACE reads in MiXCR, one entry per CDR3 protein. The top ten clones hold around 13% of a sample with roughly 50,000 distinct CDR3 sequences, approximately 7.6% of them seen once. Noted time point: sample taken at primary tumor resection. Researchers sequenced whole RNA taken from tumor, nontumor lung or frozen PBMC without sorting. Donation came from over 60 patients with untreated early-stage non-small cell lung cancer.

V usage is TRBV28 and J usage is TRBJ2-6; tentative D call: TRBD1 (5 bases). The sample here was PBMCs, taken at surgery. The receptor comes from a female donor with early-stage non-small cell lung cancer. This CDR3 is CASSLLPGSGANVLTF. CDR3 DNA: TGTGCCAGCAGTTTACTCCCAGGGTCTGGGGCCAACGTCCTGACTTTC.